Listed below are T cell receptor beta chains from one sample, sequenced in a study of CD8+CD57+ T cells in acquired aplastic anemia. One entry per CDR3 protein, called by TCRdb with MiXCR from the reads. This table has fewer than 300,000 distinct CDR3 sequences, around 82% appearing once. Sample: sorted CD4+, CD8+, or CD8+CD57+ T cells (not recorded which) from PBMCs. These TCRs come from a human donor with aplastic anemia. Each CDR3 is given with its conserved first and last residue. The order of the fields is D gene, J gene, V gene, clone size, CDR3 protein, CDR3 DNA. A D gene is named only where the DNA matches it firmly. Clone size is stated in some rows and not others, as once, few, many or a class when expanded.

d_call: -; j_call: TRBJ1-2; v_call: TRBV15; clone_size: once; cdr3_aa: CATSRGTGTGYTF; cdr3_nt: TGTGCCACCAGCAGAGGAACGGGGACAGGCTACACCTTC
d_call: TRBD2; j_call: TRBJ2-7; v_call: TRBV2; clone_size: once; cdr3_aa: CASSNRTSGSYEQYF; cdr3_nt: TGTGCCAGTAGTAACAGGACTAGCGGGAGCTACGAGCAGTACTTC
d_call: TRBD1; j_call: TRBJ1-3; v_call: TRBV7-9; clone_size: -; cdr3_aa: CASSSDPYRTGALSSGNTIYF; cdr3_nt: TGTGCCAGCAGCTCTGACCCGTATCGGACAGGGGCTTTGAGCTCTGGAAACACCATATATTTT
d_call: -; j_call: TRBJ2-1; v_call: TRBV2; clone_size: -; cdr3_aa: CASSLGGIHEQLF; cdr3_nt: TGTGCCAGCAGCTTAGGGGGAATTCATGAGCAGTTGTTC
d_call: -; j_call: TRBJ2-1; v_call: TRBV7-8; clone_size: -; cdr3_aa: CASSLAGGRDTDYQFF; cdr3_nt: TGTGCCAGCAGCTTAGCAGGAGGTCGCGATACGGATTATCAGTTCTTC
d_call: -; j_call: TRBJ1-6; v_call: TRBV2; clone_size: -; cdr3_aa: CASSDFGNSPLHF; cdr3_nt: TGTGCCAGCAGTGATTTCGGTAATTCACCCCTCCACTTT
d_call: -; j_call: TRBJ1-2; v_call: TRBV7-9; clone_size: -; cdr3_aa: CASSLTGAAYEHYF; cdr3_nt: TGTGCCAGCAGCTTGACAGGTGCGGCCTACGAGCACTACTTC
d_call: -; j_call: TRBJ1-2; v_call: TRBV20-1; clone_size: -; cdr3_aa: CSARTDRDYGYTF; cdr3_nt: TGCAGTGCTAGGACGGACAGAGACTATGGCTACACCTTC
d_call: -; j_call: TRBJ2-5; v_call: TRBV11-3; clone_size: many; cdr3_aa: CASSLDRTEETQYF; cdr3_nt: TGTGCCAGCAGCTTAGACCGGACAGAAGAGACCCAGTACTTC
d_call: -; j_call: TRBJ2-3; v_call: TRBV7-8; clone_size: -; cdr3_aa: CASSLAGVGQIRSF; cdr3_nt: TGTGCCAGCAGCTTAGCGGGGGTGGGGCAGATACGCAGTTTT
d_call: -; j_call: TRBJ1-1; v_call: TRBV11-3; clone_size: -; cdr3_aa: CASSQELTVNTEAFF; cdr3_nt: TGTGCCAGCAGCCAAGAGCTGACAGTGAACACTGAAGCTTTCTTT
d_call: -; j_call: TRBJ1-1; v_call: TRBV7-3; clone_size: -; cdr3_aa: CASSLLGGNTEAFF; cdr3_nt: TGCGCCAGCAGCCTCTTGGGGGGGAACACTGAAGCTTTCTTT
d_call: TRBD1; j_call: TRBJ2-3; v_call: TRBV20-1; clone_size: large; cdr3_aa: CSARDGDRDTDTQYF; cdr3_nt: TGCAGTGCTAGAGACGGGGACAGGGACACAGATACGCAGTATTTT
d_call: -; j_call: TRBJ2-2; v_call: TRBV13; clone_size: -; cdr3_aa: CASSSGTDTGELFF; cdr3_nt: TGTGCCAGCAGCTCAGGGACGGACACCGGGGAGCTGTTTTTT
d_call: -; j_call: TRBJ1-1; v_call: TRBV7-2; clone_size: -; cdr3_aa: CASSLDPAGKTEAFF; cdr3_nt: TGTGCCAGCAGCTTAGATCCAGCAGGGAAAACTGAAGCTTTCTTT
d_call: -; j_call: TRBJ1-1; v_call: TRBV20-1; clone_size: -; cdr3_aa: CSARDFRGKGEAFF; cdr3_nt: TGCAGTGCTAGAGATTTTAGGGGCAAGGGTGAAGCTTTCTTT
d_call: -; j_call: TRBJ1-1; v_call: TRBV7-9; clone_size: -; cdr3_aa: CASSSYTGKGKAFF; cdr3_nt: TGTGCCAGCAGCTCGTATACAGGGAAGGGGAAAGCTTTCTTT
d_call: -; j_call: TRBJ2-3; v_call: TRBV15; clone_size: -; cdr3_aa: CASSGRGGAYEQYF; cdr3_nt: TGTGCCAGCAGCGGCCGGGGCGGTGCCTATGAGCAGTATTTC
d_call: -; j_call: TRBJ2-7; v_call: TRBV20-1; clone_size: once; cdr3_aa: CSATDFTYEQYF; cdr3_nt: TGCAGTGCCACGGACTTTACCTACGAGCAGTACTTC
d_call: -; j_call: TRBJ2-1; v_call: TRBV13; clone_size: -; cdr3_aa: CASSSTSSNEQFF; cdr3_nt: TGTGCCAGCAGCTCAACTAGCTCGAATGAGCAGTTCTTC
d_call: -; j_call: TRBJ2-7; v_call: TRBV4-3; clone_size: -; cdr3_aa: CASSQDMGEFYEQYF; cdr3_nt: TGCGCCAGCAGCCAAGATATGGGGGAATTCTACGAGCAGTACTTC
d_call: -; j_call: TRBJ2-7; v_call: TRBV10-1; clone_size: -; cdr3_aa: CASSESKGEQYF; cdr3_nt: TGCGCCAGCAGTGAGTCAAAGGGGGAGCAGTACTTC
d_call: -; j_call: TRBJ2-3; v_call: TRBV7-3; clone_size: -; cdr3_aa: CASSDGRSDGNYF; cdr3_nt: TGTGCCAGCAGCGACGGGAGAAGCGATGGGAACTATTTT
d_call: -; j_call: TRBJ1-5; v_call: TRBV5-4; clone_size: -; cdr3_aa: CASSFTTGQHQPQHF; cdr3_nt: TGTGCCAGCAGCTTTACTACCGGGCAACATCAGCCCCAGCATTTT
d_call: -; j_call: TRBJ1-2; v_call: TRBV5-1; clone_size: once; cdr3_aa: CASRVGLQGVYGYTF; cdr3_nt: TGTGCCAGCCGCGTGGGGCTACAGGGCGTCTATGGCTACACCTTC
d_call: -; j_call: TRBJ2-3; v_call: TRBV9; clone_size: -; cdr3_aa: CASSVAQNSYTEHF; cdr3_nt: TGTGCCAGCAGCGTAGCCCAGAATTCCTACACGGAGCATTTT
d_call: TRBD1; j_call: TRBJ2-7; v_call: TRBV29-1; clone_size: once; cdr3_aa: CSVEGGSGQGTYEQYF; cdr3_nt: TGCAGCGTTGAGGGGGGGTCGGGACAGGGGACCTACGAGCAGTACTTC
d_call: -; j_call: TRBJ1-2; v_call: TRBV7-3; clone_size: few; cdr3_aa: CASSLTGGGQDEATF; cdr3_nt: TGTGCCAGCAGCTTAACAGGCGGAGGGCAAGATGAAGCTACCTTC
d_call: TRBD2; j_call: TRBJ2-1; v_call: TRBV7-9; clone_size: -; cdr3_aa: CASSFQRGGGGEQFF; cdr3_nt: TGTGCCAGCAGCTTTCAACGAGGCGGGGGGGGGGAGCAGTTCTTC
d_call: TRBD2; j_call: TRBJ2-2; v_call: TRBV13; clone_size: -; cdr3_aa: CASSSLAGNTGELFF; cdr3_nt: TGTGCCAGCAGCTCGTTAGCGGGTAACACCGGGGAGCTGTTTTTT
d_call: -; j_call: TRBJ2-7; v_call: TRBV19; clone_size: once; cdr3_aa: CASSPRSGLLEQYF; cdr3_nt: TGTGCCAGTAGTCCCCGTTCAGGCCTACTAGAGCAGTACTTC
d_call: -; j_call: TRBJ2-3; v_call: TRBV24-1; clone_size: -; cdr3_aa: CATWEGDTDTQYF; cdr3_nt: TGTGCCACCTGGGAAGGGGACACAGATACGCAGTATTTT
d_call: -; j_call: TRBJ2-5; v_call: TRBV7-3; clone_size: -; cdr3_aa: CASSPQGTWGRAQYF; cdr3_nt: TGTGCCAGCAGCCCACAGGGGACCTGGGGGAGGGCCCAGTACTTC
d_call: -; j_call: TRBJ1-2; v_call: TRBV13; clone_size: -; cdr3_aa: CASRGEADRGYTF; cdr3_nt: TGTGCCAGCAGAGGGGAGGCGGATCGGGGCTACACCTTC
d_call: -; j_call: TRBJ1-2; v_call: TRBV7-2; clone_size: -; cdr3_aa: CASSFRTDHNSRYTF; cdr3_nt: TGTGCCAGCAGCTTCAGGACGGACCATAATTCACGCTACACCTTC
d_call: -; j_call: TRBJ1-1; v_call: TRBV7-8; clone_size: -; cdr3_aa: CASSLEVRADTQDFF; cdr3_nt: TGTGCCAGCAGCTTAGAGGTAAGAGCCGACACTCAGGATTTCTTT
d_call: TRBD2; j_call: TRBJ2-7; v_call: TRBV7-8; clone_size: -; cdr3_aa: CASSLAGGRYEQYF; cdr3_nt: TGTGCCAGCAGCCTAGCGGGGGGTCGTTACGAGCAGTACTTC
d_call: -; j_call: TRBJ2-2; v_call: TRBV7-2; clone_size: -; cdr3_aa: CASSFVPDGMFF; cdr3_nt: TGTGCCAGCAGCTTTGTTCCAGACGGGATGTTTTTT
d_call: -; j_call: TRBJ1-1; v_call: TRBV5-8; clone_size: -; cdr3_aa: CASSFRTYTEAFF; cdr3_nt: TGTGCCAGCAGCTTTCGCACTTACACTGAAGCTTTCTTT
d_call: -; j_call: TRBJ2-3; v_call: TRBV7-8; clone_size: -; cdr3_aa: CASSFAPDAAALYF; cdr3_nt: TGTGCCAGCAGCTTTGCGCCAGACGCGGCAGCGCTGTACTTT
d_call: -; j_call: TRBJ1-1; v_call: TRBV5-6; clone_size: once; cdr3_aa: CASSVEGDPLVNTEAFF; cdr3_nt: TGTGCCAGCAGCGTGGAGGGGGATCCCCTGGTGAACACTGAAGCTTTCTTT
d_call: -; j_call: TRBJ2-3; v_call: TRBV13; clone_size: -; cdr3_aa: CASSLRGRGLDYYF; cdr3_nt: TGTGCCAGCAGCTTACGGGGCAGGGGCTTGGACTATTATTTT
d_call: -; j_call: TRBJ1-1; v_call: TRBV2; clone_size: -; cdr3_aa: CASSRQMNTEAFF; cdr3_nt: TGTGCCAGCAGTCGACAGATGAACACTGAAGCTTTCTTT
d_call: -; j_call: TRBJ2-1; v_call: TRBV19; clone_size: -; cdr3_aa: CASSPGTGAEKDKFF; cdr3_nt: TGTGCCAGTAGCCCAGGGACCGGAGCCGAGAAAGATAAGTTCTTC
d_call: -; j_call: TRBJ1-1; v_call: TRBV11-3; clone_size: -; cdr3_aa: CASSLDLTATGVEAFF; cdr3_nt: TGTGCCAGCAGCTTAGATCTGACAGCCACCGGGGTTGAAGCTTTCTTT
d_call: -; j_call: TRBJ2-5; v_call: TRBV7-2; clone_size: -; cdr3_aa: CASSFAKGTKETYYF; cdr3_nt: -
d_call: -; j_call: TRBJ1-1; v_call: TRBV7-3; clone_size: -; cdr3_aa: CASSRDANGVEQAFF; cdr3_nt: TGTGCCAGCTCAAGAGATGCGAACGGGGTTGAACAAGCTTTCTTT
d_call: -; j_call: TRBJ1-1; v_call: TRBV10-3; clone_size: once; cdr3_aa: CASSYEGEGNTEAFF; cdr3_nt: TGTGCCAGCAGTTACGAGGGCGAGGGGAACACTGAAGCTTTCTTT
d_call: -; j_call: TRBJ2-3; v_call: TRBV9; clone_size: -; cdr3_aa: CASSFRTRRDTQYF; cdr3_nt: TGTGCCAGCAGCTTTCGGACCCGACGGGATACGCAGTATTTT
d_call: -; j_call: TRBJ2-7; v_call: TRBV7-3; clone_size: -; cdr3_aa: CASSEAGREADSAYEQYF; cdr3_nt: TGTGCCAGCAGTGAAGCGGGTAGGGAGGCGGACAGCGCCTATGAGCAGTACTTC
d_call: -; j_call: TRBJ2-5; v_call: TRBV4-1; clone_size: -; cdr3_aa: CAARSGETQYF; cdr3_nt: TGTGCCGCCCGCTCCGGGGAGACCCAGTACTTC
d_call: -; j_call: TRBJ2-1; v_call: TRBV5-1; clone_size: once; cdr3_aa: CASSFQGSERSDEQFF; cdr3_nt: TGTGCCAGCAGCTTTCAAGGGAGCGAGCGGAGCGATGAGCAGTTCTTC
d_call: -; j_call: TRBJ1-1; v_call: TRBV7-6; clone_size: -; cdr3_aa: CASSLAHGANETQFF; cdr3_nt: TGTGCCAGCAGCTTAGCCCACGGGGCGAACGAGACCCAGTTCTTT
d_call: -; j_call: TRBJ2-3; v_call: TRBV10-3; clone_size: -; cdr3_aa: CAISGAGTDTQYF; cdr3_nt: TGTGCCATCAGTGGCGCGGGCACAGATACGCAGTATTTT